This T cell receptor beta chain derives from a study of post-analysis software for immune sequencing data. About the research overall: Relapsing-remitting, secondary progressive and progressive-relapsing courses of multiple sclerosis were included.

On this clonotype itself: The antigen is undetermined.

The V end was cut by 8 bases, the J end by 4 bases, with 17 bases between. Per the germline V gene, CDR1 is SNHLY and CDR2 is FYNNEI. The CDR3 covers 14 residues. cDNA libraries of TCR beta carried unique molecular identifiers. A single record per CDR3 protein comes from TCRdb applying MiXCR to the PCR reads. The sample contains roughly 170,000 distinct CDR3 sequences, about 32% of which appear only once. Study results and limitations: The study found TRBV5-6, TRBV5-1 and TRBV20-1 among five TRBV segments more frequent in patients than controls.

The sequence came from a girl between 10 and 17 years old with multiple sclerosis. The rearrangement uses TRBV2 and TRBJ1-1; D is possibly TRBD1 (5 bases). Material: blood. CDR3 nucleotides: TGTGCCAGCCGAACAGGCGTACGGGGCACTGAAGCTTTCTTT. Protein sequence: CASRTGVRGTEAFF.